Below, 10 T cell receptor beta chains from the same sample are listed, as sequenced in a study of Graves' ophthalmopathy and Graves' hyperthyroidism (dated by TCRdb to the late 2010s). TCRdb shows the sequencer as Illumina HiSeq 2000. TCR beta CDR3 regions were amplified from RNA transcripts for repertoire sequencing. The first round of RT-PCR was done with HTBI primers and the Qiagen OneStep RT-PCR kit, and was followed by a second round of multiplex PCR, then size selection and purification. Starting from the raw public reads, TCRdb applied fastp trimming at Q25, assembled clones with MiXCR and retained in-frame beta chains. CDR3 protein duplicates are merged, each entry listing the most common genes and DNA. This sample lists over 500,000 distinct CDR3 sequences; 20% to 25% were detected once. The ten largest clones take up about 6.6% of the sample. The sequencing sample was made of peripheral blood. These receptors originate from a woman aged 18-35 years with stable Graves' hyperthyroidism. Some clones in this sample may be carry-over from other donors' samples. Donor details come from another sample of the same person, matched by shared clones.

This clonotype occurred many times. The chain uses TRBV12-3 or TRBV12-4 and TRBJ1-2, with 7 nucleotides matching TRBD1. V lost 2 bases, J lost 7 bases, and 4 bases stayed unmatched. The CDR3 spans 13 residues. The CDR3 region has the DNA TGTGCCAGCAGTTTACAGGGGGGTTCTGGCTACACCTTC. This codes for CASSLQGGSGYTF.

The sample holds many counts of this clonotype. V is TRBV19 and J is TRBJ2-5; D unresolved. The germline V gene encodes CDR1 LNHDA and CDR2 SQIVND (reference sequence). The CDR3 sequence is 15 residues long. The germline V and J ends were trimmed by 1 base and 4 bases, with 13 bases remaining between them. CDR3 in amino acids: CASSIAGTRGETQYF. CDR3 nucleotides: TGTGCCAGTAGTATAGCTGGCACGAGAGGAGAGACCCAGTACTTC.

This clonotype occurred many times. The chain combines TRBV28 with TRBJ2-7; TRBD1 or TRBD2 may be the D gene (5 bases each). Germline CDR1 and CDR2: MDHEN and SYDVKM. V was trimmed by 2 bases and J by 6 bases, leaving 11 bases between them. This CDR3 region has 13 residues. This CDR3 is CASSLRGRGEQYF. In DNA, the CDR3 is TGTGCCAGCAGTTTAAGGGGTCGGGGCGAGCAGTACTTC.

This clonotype was seen ten or more times. The chain combines TRBV11-3 with TRBJ1-1; D not resolved. The ends were cut back, 2 bases at V and 1 base at J, with 11 bases in the middle. The CDR3 is 15 residues long. Germline CDR1 is SGHNT and CDR2 is YENEEA. In DNA, the CDR3 is TGTGCCAGCAGCTTAAGTTCTGAGGAGAACACTGAAGCTTTCTTT. Encoded protein: CASSLSSEENTEAFF. Variable domain in full (rest from reference TRBV11-3 and TRBJ1-1): EAGVVQSPRYKIIEKKQPVAFWCNPISGHNTLYWYLQNLGQGPELLIRYENEEAVDDSQLPKDRFSAERLKGVDSTLKIQPAELGDSAVYLCASSLSSEENTEAFFGQGTRLTVV.

This clonotype was seen at least ten times. The chain joins TRBV30 to TRBJ1-5, with D perhaps matching TRBD1 (5 bases). CDR3 length: 13 amino acids. Trimming removed 6 bases from V and 6 bases from J, with 15 bases in between. Germline CDR1 is GTSNPN and CDR2 is SVGIG (reference sequence). The CDR3 region has the DNA TGTGCCTGCTCTTCGGGGGGAACTCAGCCCCAGCATTTT. Amino acid sequence: CACSSGGTQPQHF. Together with reference TRBV30 and TRBJ1-5, the CDR3 gives the full variable domain: SQTIHQWPATLVQPVGSPLSLECTVEGTSNPNLYWYRQAAGRGLQLLFYSVGIGQISSEVPQNLSASRPQDRQFILSSKKLLLSDSGFYLCACSSGGTQPQHFGDGTRLSIL.

The CDR3 loop is CASSVGDRLNTEAFF. The CDR3 DNA reads TGTGCCAGCAGCGTGGGGGACAGACTGAACACTGAAGCTTTCTTT. The V call is TRBV9, the J call TRBJ1-1, with TRBD1 matching over 7 bases. Germline V gene lookup returns CDR1 SGDLS and CDR2 YYNGEE. With V trimmed by 2 bases and J by 0 bases, 4 bases remained unmatched. The CDR3 is 15 residues long.

This clonotype was counted ten times or more. The chain has TRBV28 and TRBJ1-5, with D unclear. Trimming took 4 bases from V and 6 from J, leaving 10 bases between them. Germline CDR1 MDHEN, CDR2 SYDVKM. CDR3 length: 13 amino acids. This chain's CDR3 is CASSSLVGQPQHF. The CDR3, as DNA: TGTGCCAGCAGTTCTCTCGTAGGTCAGCCCCAGCATTTT.

This clonotype was seen repeatedly, ten times or more. The V call is TRBV2, the J call TRBJ1-1, with TRBD1 identical over 10 bases. CDR3 length equals 13 residues. Germline trimming cut 4 bases from V and 7 bases from J; bases unmatched to any gene: 3. CDR1 is SNHLY and CDR2 is FYNNEI in the germline V gene. The CDR3 sequence is CASSGGTGDEAFF. The CDR3 DNA follows: TGTGCCAGCAGTGGCGGGACAGGGGATGAAGCTTTCTTT.

A remark on this clonotype: Given a much more abundant clone one base away, this may be a read error. CDR3 DNA: TGCAGTGCTAGAGAACGACAGATAGCCAAAAACATTAAGTACTTC. This gives the protein CSARERQIAKNIKYF. The rearrangement uses TRBV20-1 and TRBJ2-4, with D tentatively TRBD1 (5 bases). The CDR3 contains 15 residues. Per germline, CDR1 DFQATT and CDR2 SNEGSKA (reference sequence).

In the case of this clonotype: A read error is likely, as this CDR3 ends without the conserved phenylalanine or tryptophan. The CDR3 loop is CASSYSASGSSYEQYY. In nucleotides, the CDR3 is TGTGCCAGCAGTTACTCGGCTAGCGGGAGCTCCTACGAGCAGTACTAC. This rearrangement joins TRBV6-5 to TRBJ2-7; TRBD2 aligns across 10 bases. V lost 0 bases to trimming and J lost 0 bases; unmatched junction nucleotides: 2. CDR1 and CDR2 (germline): MNHEY, SVGAGI. The CDR3 contains 16 residues.